These 19 T cell receptor beta chains came from one sample sequenced in a study of shared clonotypes between healthy human individuals. The method was immunoSEQ multiplex PCR; TCRdb's version includes in-frame clones alone and lacks a portion of them. The sample consists of around 1.1 million clones, around 82% of them appearing once. The sequencing input was memory CD4+ T cells from PBMCs. Subset given: CD45RA-negative fraction. The source is a man between 18 and 29 years old in good health. Some clones in this sample may be carry-over from other donors' samples.

The V and J genes are TRBV18 and TRBJ2-7; 8 nucleotides match TRBD2. J gave up 4 bases and V 6 bases, and 11 bases lay outside the gene matches. Germline CDR1 reads KGHSH; CDR2 reads LQKENI. This CDR3 comprises 15 residues. CDR3 nucleotides: TGTGCCAGCTCGCAGGGAGCGGGGGAAGTGTACGAGCAGTACTTC. Translating it yields CASSQGAGEVYEQYF.

The V and J genes are TRBV28 and TRBJ2-1; D ambiguous. This CDR3 spans 12 amino acids. Per the germline V gene, CDR1 is MDHEN and CDR2 is SYDVKM. V lost 6 bases and J lost 9, with 12 bases in between. The CDR3 protein is CASSPPVLEQFF. The CDR3, as DNA: TGTGCCAGCAGCCCACCGGTTCTTGAGCAGTTCTTC.

This chain links TRBV28 with TRBJ2-1, with unresolved D. V was trimmed by 7 bases and J by 10 bases, leaving 17 bases between them. The CDR3 has 13 residues. The germline gives CDR1 MDHEN, CDR2 SYDVKM. The CDR3 nucleotides are TGTGCCAGCACCTCCTTGGGGTTGTCCGAGCAGTTCTTC. Translating gives CASTSLGLSEQFF.

The genes are TRBV30 and TRBJ2-1; D remains unclear. In germline, CDR1 is GTSNPN, CDR2 SVGIG (reference sequence). Deletions cut 4 bases from V and 11 bases from J, with 12 bases between. This CDR3 contains 11 residues. The CDR3 DNA reads as TGTGCCTGGATCCCCGGGCAGAAGCAGTTCTTC. Translated: CAWIPGQKQFF.

CDR3 nucleotides: TGCGCCAGCAGCCCAGCCCTGATCCTGCAGTCCGGGGAGCTGTTTTTT. It yields the protein CASSPALILQSGELFF. The gene calls are TRBV5-1 and TRBJ2-2; D remains unclear. CDR1 is SGHRS, CDR2 YFSETQ, per germline. CDR3 length: 16 amino acids. V was cut by 4 bases and J by 6 bases, with 19 bases left in between.

A note on this clone: Other DNA variants within this sample encode the same CDR3. The rearrangement links TRBV9 to TRBJ1-2, with D perhaps matching TRBD1 (6 bases). The germline V gene encodes CDR1 SGDLS and CDR2 YYNGEE. Trimming cost V 3 bases and J 4 bases, with 10 bases left between them. CDR3 length equals 13 residues. The CDR3 coding sequence is TGTGCCAGCAGCGCCGGACAGCCCTATGGCTACACCTTC. It translates to CASSAGQPYGYTF.

The chain combines TRBV18 with TRBJ1-3; possible D gene TRBD1, 5 bases. Between the trimmed V and J ends, which lost 3 bases and 11 bases, there was a span of 20 bases. The CDR3 loop spans 15 amino acids. The germline V gene has CDR1 KGHSH and CDR2 LQKENI. This chain's CDR3 is CASSPIIGRVPSIYF. The CDR3 DNA sequence: TGTGCCAGCTCACCCATTATCGGCAGGGTACCTTCCATATATTTT.

This rearrangement joins TRBV6-5 to TRBJ2-1; TRBD2 agrees at 11 bases. Germline CDR1 is MNHEY and CDR2 is SVGAGI. V lost 4 bases to trimming and J lost 3 bases; unmatched junction nucleotides: 5. The CDR3 runs 16 residues. The CDR3 DNA follows: TGTGCCAGCAGTTCAGTAGCGGGAGGGGGCTACAATGAGCAGTTCTTC. Protein: CASSSVAGGGYNEQFF.

The genes are TRBV19 and TRBJ1-4; perhaps TRBD1 as D (5 bases). There are 12 residues in the CDR3. The germline gives CDR1 LNHDA, CDR2 SQIVND (reference sequence). Trimming stripped 4 bases from V and 11 bases from J, with 11 bases between. CDR3 coding DNA: TGTGCCAGTAGTAGATCGGACACGAAACTGTTTTTT. It yields the protein CASSRSDTKLFF.

This clone was seen a handful of times. The genes are TRBV5-3 and TRBJ1-2; 12 bases agree with TRBD1. TRBV5-3 counts as an open reading frame of uncertain function. V dropped 4 bases and J dropped 3; count of bases not matched to a gene: 4. CDR3 length: 15 amino acids. The CDR3 sequence is CARSGGTGGYYGYTF. CDR3 coding DNA: TGTGCCAGAAGCGGCGGGACAGGGGGCTACTATGGCTACACCTTC.

This chain links TRBV7-2 with TRBJ1-5; D unclear. The germline V gene encodes CDR1 SGHTA and CDR2 FQGNSA. V lost 1 base and J lost 7, with 14 bases in between. There are 15 residues in the CDR3. The CDR3 loop reads CASSLEAPGGQPQHF. The CDR3 nucleotides are TGTGCCAGCAGCTTAGAGGCCCCGGGAGGACAGCCCCAGCATTTT.

This chain connects TRBV6-6 to TRBJ1-1, with a weak D call TRBD1 (6 bases). V was shortened by 6 bases and J by 11 bases, with 13 bases between the two germline ends. The CDR3 runs to 11 residues. Germline V lookup: CDR1 MNHNY, CDR2 SVGAGI (reference sequence). The CDR3 DNA reads TGTGCCAGCAGCACGACAGGCTCCGCTTTCTTT. Translation: CASSTTGSAFF.

This sequence joins TRBV28 and TRBJ2-7, with D perhaps TRBD2 (5 bases). The CDR3 runs to 14 residues. Trimming left V 8 bases short and J 0 bases short, with 14 bases between. Germline values: CDR1 MDHEN, CDR2 SYDVKM. The DNA for the CDR3 is TGTGCCAGCTCCCGGACTGTGAGCTCCTACGAGCAGTACTTC. Residues: CASSRTVSSYEQYF. The complete variable domain, with remaining parts taken from reference TRBV28 and TRBJ2-7, reads DVKVTQSSRYLVKRTGEKVFLECVQDMDHENMFWYRQDPGLGLRLIYFSYDVKMKEKGDIPEGYSVSREKKERFSLILESASTNQTSMYLCASSRTVSSYEQYFGPGTRLTVT.

The gene calls are TRBV19 and TRBJ2-6; D perhaps matches TRBD2 (5 bases). The V and J ends lost 4 bases and 3 bases respectively, with 16 bases between them. CDR3 length: 17 amino acids. CDR1 is LNHDA and CDR2 is SQIVND in the germline V gene (reference sequence). The CDR3 reads CASSTRTGRSGANVLTF. The CDR3 DNA reads TGTGCCAGTAGTACGCGGACTGGCCGGAGTGGGGCCAACGTCCTGACTTTC.

The rearrangement links TRBV18 to TRBJ1-5, with 9 bases that match TRBD1. V shed 3 bases and J 1 base; nucleotides not matched to a gene: 7. The CDR3 loop spans 17 amino acids. In germline, CDR1 is KGHSH, CDR2 LQKENI. The CDR3, as DNA: TGTGCCAGCTCACCCAGGGGACAGGGTTTAAGCAATCAGCCCCAGCATTTT. Residues: CASSPRGQGLSNQPQHF.

The DNA of the CDR3 is TGTGCCAGCAGCTTAGTACCGGGACAGGACTATGGCTACACCTTC. This gives the protein CASSLVPGQDYGYTF. The gene calls are TRBV11-1 and TRBJ1-2; 8 bases are a match to TRBD1. The CDR3 totals 15 residues. V gave up 1 base and J gave up 3 bases; unmatched junction bases: 4. The germline V gene encodes CDR1 SGHAT and CDR2 FQDESV (reference sequence).

This clone occurred a few times. V and J are TRBV28 and TRBJ1-1; TRBD1 might be the D (5 bases). There are 18 residues in the CDR3. The germline CDR1 and CDR2 sequences are MDHEN and SYDVKM. The V gene lost 2 bases and the J gene lost 4 bases, with 23 bases spanning the gap. The CDR3 loop reads CASSLPTSTRGAVTEAFF. CDR3 coding DNA: TGTGCCAGCAGTTTACCTACCTCCACTAGGGGCGCGGTCACTGAAGCTTTCTTT. Full variable domain (remainder filled in from reference TRBV28 and TRBJ1-1): DVKVTQSSRYLVKRTGEKVFLECVQDMDHENMFWYRQDPGLGLRLIYFSYDVKMKEKGDIPEGYSVSREKKERFSLILESASTNQTSMYLCASSLPTSTRGAVTEAFFGQGTRLTVV.

This clone was recorded once. The chain recombines TRBV7-2 with TRBJ2-5, with D perhaps assigned TRBD1 or TRBD2 (6 bases each). CDR1 SGHTA and CDR2 FQGNSA come from the germline V gene. This CDR3 region has 15 residues. Trimming pared 3 bases from V and 1 base from J, leaving 12 bases between. CDR3 nucleotide sequence: TGTGCCAGCAGCTTTTGGGGGGCGTCCCAAGAGACCCAGTACTTC. Protein: CASSFWGASQETQYF.

A note on this clone: Other DNA variants within this sample encode the same CDR3. J is TRBJ1-2 and V is TRBV10-3, with 7 nucleotides matching TRBD1. J gave up 4 bases and V 4 bases, and 0 bases lay outside the gene matches. CDR1 is ENHRY and CDR2 is SYGVKD in the germline V gene. The CDR3 is made up of 12 amino acids. The CDR3, as DNA: TGTGCCATCAGTGGACAGGGCTATGGCTACACCTTC. This translates into CAISGQGYGYTF.